One sample yielded the 5 T cell receptor beta chains listed below, sequenced in a study of shared clonotypes between healthy human individuals. The assay was immunoSEQ multiplex PCR, and TCRdb's table has in-frame clones only and misses some. The data contain fewer than 1.8 million clones, 98% of them singletons. The specimen sequenced was naive CD4+ T cells sorted from blood. Described subset: CD45RA+ positively selected. These receptor sequences come from a man between 25 and 39 years old in good health.

This chain joins TRBV7-2 and TRBJ2-7; 7 bases agree with TRBD2. Losses at the gene ends were 5 bases for V and 5 bases for J; bases not matched to a gene: 6. Germline-derived CDR1 and CDR2 are SGHTA and FQGNSA. CDR3 size: 13 residues. CDR3 DNA: TGTGCCAGCAGCACCGTGGGAGGGAACGAGCAGTACTTC. It encodes CASSTVGGNEQYF.

A single count supports this clone. J is TRBJ2-1 and V is TRBV30; 9 nucleotides align to TRBD2. The germline V gene encodes CDR1 GTSNPN and CDR2 SVGIG (reference sequence). CDR3 length: 14 amino acids. J lost 15 bases, V lost 2 bases, and 14 bases had no gene match. CDR3 sequence (DNA): TGTGCCTGGAGTCCGCTCGAGCTAGCGGGATTAGGGTTCTTC. Protein sequence: CAWSPLELAGLGFF.

The rearrangement uses TRBV6-1 and TRBJ2-7; TRBD1 is a possible D gene (5 bases). Per germline, CDR1 MNHNS and CDR2 SASEGT. The CDR3 contains 16 residues. Trimming stripped 0 bases from V and 4 bases from J, with 16 bases between. CDR3 nucleotides: TGTGCCAGCAGTGAAGCAGGGCAGGGTTTGCCTTACGAGCAGTACTTC. Protein sequence: CASSEAGQGLPYEQYF.

The V gene is TRBV2, the J gene TRBJ1-3; D ambiguous. Trimming left V 1 base short and J 10 bases short, with 8 bases between. In germline, CDR1 is SNHLY, CDR2 FYNNEI. This CDR3 comprises 12 residues. DNA for the CDR3: TGTGCCAGCAGTGAAGACTACGGAACCATATATTTT. The encoded protein is CASSEDYGTIYF. Variable domain in full (rest from reference TRBV2 and TRBJ1-3): EPEVTQTPSHQVTQMGQEVILRCVPISNHLYFYWYRQILGQKVEFLVSFYNNEISEKSEIFDDQFSVERPDGSNFTLKIRSTKLEDSAMYFCASSEDYGTIYFGEGSWLTVV.

The J gene is TRBJ2-5, the V gene TRBV28; 7 bases align to TRBD1. The CDR3 has 13 residues. J lost 4 bases, V lost 3 bases, and 2 bases had no gene match. CDR1 is MDHEN and CDR2 is SYDVKM in the germline V gene. Here the CDR3 reads CASSLTGPETQYF. The CDR3 DNA is TGTGCCAGCAGTTTGACAGGGCCAGAGACCCAGTACTTC. Together with reference TRBV28 and TRBJ2-5, the CDR3 gives the full variable domain: DVKVTQSSRYLVKRTGEKVFLECVQDMDHENMFWYRQDPGLGLRLIYFSYDVKMKEKGDIPEGYSVSREKKERFSLILESASTNQTSMYLCASSLTGPETQYFGPGTRLLVL.